A single sample is the source of the 11 T cell receptor beta chains below, sequenced in a study of radiotherapy plus CTLA-4 blockade in lung cancer. Sequencing used immunoSEQ multiplex PCR; TCRdb keeps in-frame clones, though not all of them. In the table there are tens of thousands of clones, around four fifths of which are singletons. The sample in question was peripheral blood, obtained from a patient treated with radiotherapy plus ipilimumab. All receptors come from a human donor with non-small cell lung cancer that progressed on radiotherapy plus ipilimumab.

This chain connects TRBV30 to TRBJ2-6; 8 bases are shared with TRBD1. The CDR3 contains 15 residues. Losses at the gene ends were 7 bases for V and 0 bases for J; bases not matched to a gene: 5. Germline V gene lookup returns CDR1 GTSNPN and CDR2 SVGIG (reference sequence). The chain's CDR3 is CAFGQGSSGANVLTF. The CDR3 DNA is TGTGCCTTTGGACAGGGATCCTCTGGGGCCAACGTCCTGACTTTC.

In regard to this clone: A junction boundary mismatches the germline segment, possibly from a read error. The genes are TRBV7-2 and TRBJ2-7; perhaps TRBD2 as D (5 bases). The CDR3 loop spans 17 amino acids. Per germline, CDR1 SGHTA and CDR2 FQGNSA. The CDR3 loop is CASSSRLGWASSHEQYF. The CDR3 nucleotides read TGTGCCAGCAGCTCACGCCTCGGATGGGCTAGCTCCCACGAGCAGTACTTC.

The chain recombines TRBV5-8 with TRBJ2-3; unclear D gene. From germline, CDR1 is SGHTS and CDR2 YDEGEE. Trimming took 5 bases from V and 1 from J, leaving 14 bases between them. This CDR3 is built from 15 residues. The CDR3 DNA reads as TGTGCCAGCAGACCGACTGGGATTGGCACAGATACGCAGTATTTT. This codes for CASRPTGIGTDTQYF. The entire variable domain, with the rest obtained from reference TRBV5-8 and TRBJ2-3, is as follows: EAGVTQSPTHLIKTRGQQATLRCSPISGHTSVYWYQQALGLGLQFLLWYDEGEERNRGNFPPRFSGRQFPNYSSELNVNALELEDSALYLCASRPTGIGTDTQYFGPGTRLTVL.

The J gene is TRBJ2-4, the V gene TRBV30; D call uncertain. Germline-derived CDR1 and CDR2 are GTSNPN and SVGIG (reference sequence). Trimming stripped 2 bases from V and 9 bases from J, with 11 bases between. The CDR3 contains 12 residues. CDR3 sequence reads: CAWSPDLGIQYF. The CDR3 nucleotides are TGTGCCTGGAGTCCTGACTTGGGCATTCAGTACTTC.

The genes are TRBV19 and TRBJ1-1; D perhaps matches TRBD1 (5 bases). This CDR3 is 14 amino acids long. V shed 9 bases and J shed 4 bases, with 18 bases lying between them. The germline CDR1 and CDR2 sequences are LNHDA and SQIVND (reference sequence). This CDR3 is CASQTRERGTEAFF. The DNA of the CDR3 is TGTGCCAGCCAAACCAGGGAGCGGGGCACTGAAGCTTTCTTT. Looking up the rest from reference TRBV19 and TRBJ1-1 gives the full variable domain: DGGITQSPKYLFRKEGQNVTLSCEQNLNHDAMYWYRQDPGQGLRLIYYSQIVNDFQKGDIAEGYSVSREKKESFPLTVTSAQKNPTAFYLCASQTRERGTEAFFGQGTRLTVV.

This clone was seen a few times. At one boundary the junction diverges from the germline segment, which might be a read error. V gene TRBV6-5 combines with J gene TRBJ2-5; 8 positions match TRBD2. The CDR3 extends over 12 amino acids. Germline V gene sequence: CDR1 MNHEY, CDR2 SVGAGI. CDR3: CASSYPGGAWHF. The CDR3 DNA sequence: TGTGCCAGCAGTTACCCGGGGGGGGCTTGGCACTTC.

The CDR3 region is CASSWTGRPNTGELFF. CDR3 in DNA: TGTGCCAGCAGCTGGACGGGACGGCCGAACACCGGGGAGCTGTTTTTT. The chain couples TRBV5-6 to TRBJ2-2; D assignment may be TRBD1 or TRBD2 (5 bases each). Between the trimmed V and J ends, which lost 3 bases and 0 bases, there was a span of 12 bases. From germline, CDR1 is SGHDT and CDR2 YYEEEE. The CDR3 totals 16 residues.

This chain joins TRBV10-1 and TRBJ1-5; D is uncertain. This CDR3 has 17 amino acids. Germline CDR1 is WNHNN and CDR2 is SYGVQD (reference sequence). Trimming stripped 6 bases from V and 3 bases from J, with 21 bases between. The CDR3 here is CASSPGIEEEPNQPQHF. CDR3 sequence (DNA): TGCGCCAGCAGCCCCGGCATCGAAGAGGAGCCCAATCAGCCCCAGCATTTT.

V and J are TRBV2 and TRBJ2-5, with D possibly being TRBD1 (7 bases). The better agreement between TRBJ2-7 and the DNA end casts doubt on the J call. The CDR3 sequence is 13 residues long. The V gene's germline CDR1 is SNHLY and CDR2 FYNNEI. The CDR3 is CASTRDSSYEQYF. CDR3 in DNA: TGTGCCAGCACGCGGGACAGCTCCTACGAGCAGTACTTC.

This clone is labeled as medium-sized. The genes are TRBV19 and TRBJ1-6; possibly TRBD1 for D (6 bases). The CDR3 spans 15 residues. V shed 3 bases and J shed 10 bases, with 16 bases lying between them. The V gene's germline CDR1 is LNHDA and CDR2 SQIVND (reference sequence). The CDR3 spells CASSMYNRVESPLHF. The CDR3 nucleotides read TGTGCCAGTAGTATGTACAACAGGGTGGAGTCACCCCTCCACTTT.

On this clone: The same CDR3 arises from other DNA sequences in this sample as well. The J gene is TRBJ1-5, the V gene TRBV18; maybe TRBD1 (5 bases). Looked up from germline, CDR1 is KGHSH and CDR2 is LQKENI. The CDR3 is 13 amino acids. Trimming removed 2 bases from V and 4 bases from J, with 6 bases in between. Written as DNA, the CDR3 is TGTGCCAGCTCACCAGACAGAAATCAGCCCCAGCATTTT. Protein: CASSPDRNQPQHF.